The 16 T cell receptor beta chains below come from one sample, sequenced in a study of blood T cell repertoires in COVID-19. The method was immunoSEQ multiplex PCR; TCRdb's version includes in-frame clones alone and lacks a portion of them. The sample consists of some 9,000 clones, 65% to 90% of them appearing once. Sequencing used peripheral blood. The receptors here all came from a human donor in a cohort sampled during active COVID-19.

The count of this clone is one. The chain couples TRBV6-5 to TRBJ1-1; 9 nucleotides align to TRBD1. The length of the CDR3 is 15 residues. V lost 0 bases to trimming and J lost 6 bases; unmatched junction nucleotides: 5. Per germline, CDR1 MNHEY and CDR2 SVGAGI. CDR3: CASSYSNRGQAEAFF. CDR3 sequence (DNA): TGTGCCAGCAGTTACTCTAACAGGGGGCAGGCTGAAGCTTTCTTT.

This rearrangement joins TRBV28 to TRBJ2-5; 10 bases align to TRBD1. There are 15 residues in the CDR3. Germline lookup yields CDR1 MDHEN and CDR2 SYDVKM. J was trimmed by 1 base and V by 2 bases; bases with no gene match: 1. CDR3 protein: CASSLRTGGQETQYF. CDR3 nucleotides: TGTGCCAGCAGTTTACGGACAGGGGGCCAAGAGACCCAGTACTTC.

The rearrangement uses TRBV28 and TRBJ2-7; the D is unclear. The V gene lost 4 bases and the J gene lost 2 bases, with 3 bases spanning the gap. Germline V lookup: CDR1 MDHEN, CDR2 SYDVKM. This CDR3 has 11 residues. The CDR3 sequence is CASSSTYEQYF. In nucleotides, the CDR3 is TGTGCCAGCAGTTCTACCTACGAGCAGTACTTC.

V usage is TRBV5-6 and J usage is TRBJ1-2; TRBD1 agrees at 8 bases. The V gene end was trimmed by 0 bases and the J gene end by 8 bases; junction bases not matched to a gene: 15. Germline V gene data show CDR1 as SGHDT and CDR2 as YYEEEE. The CDR3 runs 17 residues. CDR3 in DNA: TGTGCCAGCAGCTTGGCCCTAGGGACAGGCCTCATCCGGGGCTACACCTTC. Translated, it gives CASSLALGTGLIRGYTF.

The J gene is TRBJ1-5, the V gene TRBV7-2; 8 nucleotides align to TRBD1. The CDR3 is 15 amino acids. Germline V CDR1 and CDR2: SGHTA, FQGNSA. Trimming cost V 5 bases and J 7 bases; bases outside gene matches: 10. Written as DNA, the CDR3 is TGTGCCAGCAGCCCTCAAATGACAGGGGAACAGCCCCAGCATTTT. Translated: CASSPQMTGEQPQHF.

V usage is TRBV6-5 and J usage is TRBJ2-3, with D possibly matching TRBD2 (6 bases). V lost 4 bases, J lost 5 bases, and 10 bases lay in between. In germline, CDR1 is MNHEY, CDR2 SVGAGI. This CDR3 has 13 residues. CDR3 amino acids: CASSLLAVDTQYF. DNA of the CDR3: TGTGCCAGCAGTTTACTAGCCGTAGATACGCAGTATTTT.

This chain uses TRBV28 with TRBJ2-5, with 11 bases fitting TRBD2. V was pared by 6 bases and J by 5 bases, with 11 bases of the junction left unmatched. The CDR3 runs 16 residues. Per germline, CDR1 MDHEN and CDR2 SYDVKM. CDR3 nucleotides: TGTGCCAGCAGCCCGATTAGCGGGAGGGCCGTGGAGACCCAGTACTTC. Translation: CASSPISGRAVETQYF.

The chain links TRBV11-2 to TRBJ1-6; 7 positions agree with TRBD1. V dropped 5 bases and J dropped 5; count of bases not matched to a gene: 3. Germline loops: CDR1 SGHAT, CDR2 FQNNGV. The CDR3 is made up of 14 amino acids. The CDR3 sequence: CASSLTGNNSPLHF. CDR3 nucleotide sequence: TGTGCCAGCAGCCTGACAGGGAATAATTCACCCCTCCACTTT.

Only one count was recorded for this clone. The rearrangement uses TRBV7-6 and TRBJ2-1, with 7 bases identical to TRBD2. The CDR3 extends over 16 amino acids. Germline-derived CDR1 and CDR2 are SGHVS and FNYEAQ. Germline trimming cut 3 bases from V and 9 bases from J; bases unmatched to any gene: 14. The chain's CDR3 is CASSFFPGLEAVEQFF. CDR3 coding DNA: TGTGCCAGCAGCTTCTTTCCAGGACTAGAAGCGGTTGAGCAGTTCTTC.

The rearrangement uses TRBV28 and TRBJ1-6, with D possibly being TRBD1 (5 bases). CDR3 size: 15 residues. The V gene's germline CDR1 is MDHEN and CDR2 SYDVKM. V was shortened by 6 bases and J by 6 bases, with 15 bases between the two germline ends. CDR3 sequence: CASRTPGLSNSPLHF. CDR3 sequence (DNA): TGTGCCAGCAGAACCCCGGGACTCTCTAATTCACCCCTCCACTTT.

The rearrangement uses TRBV15 and TRBJ2-4; weak D call: TRBD1 (5 bases). Germline V gene sequence: CDR1 LNHNV, CDR2 YYDKDF (reference sequence). V shed 1 base and J shed 1 base, with 14 bases lying between them. The CDR3 is 17 amino acids. The CDR3 loop reads CATSRVFSGIAKNIQYF. The CDR3 nucleotides are TGTGCCACCAGCAGAGTTTTCTCAGGGATTGCCAAAAACATTCAGTACTTC. The entire variable domain, with the rest obtained from reference TRBV15 and TRBJ2-4, is as follows: DAMVIQNPRYQVTQFGKPVTLSCSQTLNHNVMYWYQQKSSQAPKLLFHYYDKDFNNEADTPDNFQSRRPNTSFCFLDIRSPGLGDTAMYLCATSRVFSGIAKNIQYFGAGTRLSVL.

This clone appeared once. The V gene is TRBV19, the J gene TRBJ2-7, with TRBD2 identical over 13 bases. Looked up from germline, CDR1 is LNHDA and CDR2 is SQIVND (reference sequence). This CDR3 is 14 amino acids long. Unmatched junction bases numbered 1, after V lost 4 bases and J lost 4 bases. The CDR3 DNA reads TGTGCCAGTAGTACGGGACTAGCGGGATACGAGCAGTACTTC. Amino acid sequence: CASSTGLAGYEQYF.

The chain combines TRBV5-1 with TRBJ1-1; D gene ambiguous. The V and J ends lost 2 bases and 1 base respectively, with 9 bases between them. The CDR3 totals 14 residues. Per the germline V gene, CDR1 is SGHRS and CDR2 is YFSETQ. DNA for the CDR3: TGCGCCAGCAGCTTTGGTGCGGAGAACACTGAAGCTTTCTTT. This translates into CASSFGAENTEAFF.

V is TRBV9 and J is TRBJ2-2, with D perhaps TRBD2 (5 bases). Per the germline V gene, CDR1 is SGDLS and CDR2 is YYNGEE. This CDR3 is 16 amino acids long. The V end was cut by 2 bases, the J end by 1 base, with 12 bases between. The CDR3 nucleotides are TGTGCCAGCAGCGTGGACTCGGGGATGAACACCGGGGAGCTGTTTTTT. This translates into CASSVDSGMNTGELFF.

The rearrangement links TRBV7-9 to TRBJ2-1; 8 nucleotides agree with TRBD2. CDR3 length: 16 residues. The ends lost 0 bases at V and 0 bases at J; junction bases unmatched: 1. The V gene's germline CDR1 is SEHNR and CDR2 FQNEAQ (reference sequence). CDR3 sequence reads: CASSLAAGGSYNEQFF. CDR3 nucleotide sequence: TGTGCCAGCAGCTTAGCGGCGGGAGGCTCCTACAATGAGCAGTTCTTC.

A remark on this clone: At the DNA level, this CDR3 is encoded by other sequences in the same sample as well. The genes are TRBV20-1 and TRBJ2-7; D is ambiguous. The V end was cut by 2 bases, the J end by 5 bases, with 7 bases between. Germline V CDR1 and CDR2: DFQATT, SNEGSKA (reference sequence). The CDR3 runs to 11 residues. CDR3 bases: TGCAGTGCTAGAAGTGGCCACGAGCAGTACTTC. This gives the protein CSARSGHEQYF.